This TCR beta chain comes out of a study of blood T cell repertoires in COVID-19. Seattle-derived patients entered the study during active infection and were followed longitudinally. Clones were read by immunoSEQ multiplex PCR, and TCRdb kept only the in-frame ones, dropping some. The sample has a few hundred thousand clones; 90% are singletons. The sequence came from an older woman with COVID-19, enrolled during active disease. Sequences were obtained from peripheral blood.

CDR3 nucleotides: TGTGCCAGCAGCTTATCTGGACAGTCCTACAATGAGCAGTTCTTC. Translating gives CASSLSGQSYNEQFF. The chain carries TRBV11-2 and TRBJ2-1; the D gene is possibly TRBD1 (6 bases). Germline CDR1 is SGHAT and CDR2 is FQNNGV. The V and J ends lost 2 bases and 1 base respectively, with 9 bases between them. The CDR3 spans 15 residues.